This is a list of T cell receptor beta chains from one sample in a study of OX40 agonist ivuxolimab in advanced cancers. Assay: immunoSEQ multiplex PCR; the TCRdb copy retains only in-frame clones and omits some. The sample shows roughly 80,000 clones, around 80% of them seen only once. Sequences were derived from CD4+ or CD8+ T cells sorted from blood, sampled in a trial of the OX40 agonist ivuxolimab. The origin of the receptors is an adult with an advanced solid tumor such as melanoma, head and neck, liver or kidney cancer. Both conserved end residues are part of each CDR3. The order of the fields is CDR3 length, V gene, D gene, clone size, J gene, CDR3 protein, CDR3 DNA. A D gene is named only where the DNA matches it firmly. Clone size is given for some rows only: seen once, a few or many times, or a class if the clone is expanded.

16	TRBV5-6	.	.	TRBJ1-2	CASSLARKQLNYGYTF	TGTGCCAGCAGCTTGGCCAGAAAACAGCTTAACTATGGCTACACCTTC
13	TRBV29-1	.	.	TRBJ1-1	CSVSRGFNTEAFF	TGCAGCGTCTCCCGGGGCTTTAACACTGAAGCTTTCTTT
14	TRBV18	.	.	TRBJ2-5	CASSPPGTGETQYF	TGTGCCAGCTCACCACCGGGCACCGGAGAGACCCAGTACTTC
15	TRBV2	TRBD2	once	TRBJ2-7	CASSLSGGGVYEQYF	TGTGCCAGCAGCCTCTCCGGGGGAGGGGTTTACGAGCAGTACTTC
17	TRBV4-1	TRBD1	.	TRBJ2-7	CASSQDRDRVYTYEQYF	TGCGCCAGCAGCCAAGATCGGGACAGAGTCTACACCTACGAGCAGTACTTC
13	TRBV30	.	.	TRBJ1-5	CAWTEGAEQPQHF	TGTGCCTGGACCGAAGGGGCCGAACAGCCCCAGCATTTT
18	TRBV27	TRBD1	few	TRBJ2-1	CASSLKLRGQDAYNEQFF	TGTGCCAGCAGTTTAAAGTTACGGGGACAGGACGCTTACAATGAGCAGTTCTTC
17	TRBV28	TRBD1	once	TRBJ2-2	CASSPPIRGYGTGELFF	TGTGCCAGCAGTCCCCCAATCAGGGGGTACGGAACCGGGGAGCTGTTTTTT
14	TRBV30	.	once	TRBJ1-3	CAWSVGPSGNTIYF	TGTGCCTGGAGTGTGGGCCCCTCTGGAAACACCATATATTTT
17	TRBV4-3	.	once	TRBJ1-1	CASSQYWMDGLNTEAFF	TGCGCCAGCAGCCAATACTGGATGGACGGGTTGAACACTGAAGCTTTCTTT
18	TRBV27	TRBD1	.	TRBJ1-6	CASSSRQGRSSYNSPLHF	TGTGCCAGCAGTTCACGACAGGGGCGAAGCTCCTATAATTCACCCCTCCACTTT
15	TRBV7-3	TRBD2	.	TRBJ2-7	CASSQAGGLPYEQYF	TGTGCCAGCAGCCAAGCGGGGGGGCTTCCCTACGAGCAGTACTTC
14	TRBV7-3	TRBD1	.	TRBJ2-3	CASSPDRGTDTQYF	TGTGCCAGCAGCCCCGACAGGGGTACAGATACGCAGTATTTT
14	TRBV6-5	.	.	TRBJ1-2	CASSYSLPPSYLTF	TGTGCCAGCAGTTACTCGTTGCCTCCCTCTTATCTCACCTTC
15	TRBV7-2	.	.	TRBJ2-7	CASSLAAGSTYEQYF	TGTGCCAGCAGCTTAGCGGCGGGGTCCACCTACGAGCAGTACTTC
22	TRBV4-3	TRBD2	.	TRBJ2-5	CASSQGPLGGGDHRPEQETQYF	TGCGCCAGCAGCCAAGGCCCACTTGGCGGGGGGGACCACCGACCAGAACAAGAGACCCAGTACTTC
15	TRBV9	TRBD1	.	TRBJ2-1	CASSEQGTSYNEQFF	TGTGCCAGCAGCGAACAGGGGACCTCCTACAATGAGCAGTTCTTC
15	TRBV5-6	.	.	TRBJ1-2	CASSVRTFLNYGYTF	TGTGCCAGCAGTGTCCGGACCTTTCTTAACTATGGCTACACCTTC
14	TRBV11-2	TRBD1	.	TRBJ2-7	CASSLDRVAYEQYF	TGTGCCAGCAGCTTGGACAGGGTCGCCTACGAGCAGTACTTC
14	TRBV5-4	TRBD2	.	TRBJ2-7	CASSPGGFSYEQYF	TGTGCCAGCAGCCCGGGAGGGTTCTCCTACGAGCAGTACTTC
12	TRBV27	.	.	TRBJ2-5	CASSLQGETQYF	TGTGCCAGCAGTTTACAGGGGGAGACCCAGTACTTC
15	TRBV30	TRBD1	.	TRBJ2-5	CALTLLTGPQETQYF	TGTGCCTTGACCCTATTGACAGGGCCGCAAGAGACCCAGTACTTC
11	TRBV30	.	.	TRBJ2-7	CAWSRANEQYF	TGTGCCTGGAGTCGGGCCAACGAGCAGTACTTC
16	TRBV9	.	.	TRBJ2-1	CASSVGVSSSYNEQFF	TGTGCCAGCAGCGTAGGGGTCAGTAGCTCCTACAATGAGCAGTTCTTC
11	TRBV28	.	.	TRBJ1-2	CASSLRDGYTF	TGTGCCAGCAGTTTAAGGGATGGCTACACCTTC
14	TRBV28	.	.	TRBJ1-4	CASTYPGVSEKLFF	TGTGCCAGTACCTACCCGGGTGTGAGTGAAAAACTGTTTTTT
15	TRBV19	.	.	TRBJ1-3	CASIPRVTFGNTIYF	TGTGCCAGTATCCCCCGGGTCACCTTTGGAAACACCATATATTTT